The 2 T cell receptor beta chains in this list originate from one sample, sequenced in a study of radiation and T cells in renal cell carcinoma. Time point indicated: blood 4 weeks post-SBRT, at nephrectomy. Indicated treatment: 15 Gy SBRT to primary tumor, nephrectomy 4 weeks later. Sequencing used immunoSEQ multiplex PCR; TCRdb keeps in-frame clones, though not all of them. The sample carries approximately 150,000 clones, 86% recorded once. The sample here was blood, taken from a patient whose treatment included radiotherapy and nephrectomy. These receptors were collected from a woman in her fifties or sixties with renal cell carcinoma.

The rearrangement joins TRBV6-1 to TRBJ1-2; 7 nucleotides align to TRBD1. V lost 5 bases to trimming and J lost 3 bases; unmatched junction nucleotides: 9. This CDR3 is built from 15 residues. Germline V CDR1 and CDR2: MNHNS, SASEGT. CDR3 protein: CASSSQGGSDYGYTF. The CDR3 region has the DNA TGTGCCAGCAGTTCTCAAGGGGGCAGCGACTATGGCTACACCTTC.

This rearrangement joins TRBV11-3 to TRBJ2-5, with D unclear. The CDR3 loop spans 12 amino acids. The germline V gene encodes CDR1 SGHNT and CDR2 YENEEA. V was clipped by 9 bases and J by 2 bases, with 10 bases between them. CDR3 sequence: CASPLVQETQYF. CDR3 nucleotides: TGTGCCAGTCCGTTGGTTCAAGAGACCCAGTACTTC.